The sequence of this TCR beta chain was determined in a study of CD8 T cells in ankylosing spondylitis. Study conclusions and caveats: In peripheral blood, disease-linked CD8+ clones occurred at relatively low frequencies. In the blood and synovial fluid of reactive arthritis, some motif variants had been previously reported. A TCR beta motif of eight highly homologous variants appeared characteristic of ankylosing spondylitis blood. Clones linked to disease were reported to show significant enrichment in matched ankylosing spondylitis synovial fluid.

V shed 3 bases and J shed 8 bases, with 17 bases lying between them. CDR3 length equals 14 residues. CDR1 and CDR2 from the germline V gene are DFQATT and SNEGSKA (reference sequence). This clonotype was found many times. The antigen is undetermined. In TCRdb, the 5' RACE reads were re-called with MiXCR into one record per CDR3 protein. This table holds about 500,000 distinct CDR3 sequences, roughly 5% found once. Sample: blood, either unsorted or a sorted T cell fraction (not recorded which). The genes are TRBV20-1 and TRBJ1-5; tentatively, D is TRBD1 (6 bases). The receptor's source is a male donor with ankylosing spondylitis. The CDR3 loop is CSARGTGARKPQHF. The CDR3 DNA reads TGCAGTGCTAGGGGGACGGGGGCTAGAAAGCCCCAGCATTTT.